The TCR beta chain under discussion was sequenced for a study of shared clonotypes between healthy human individuals. General study results and limits: Some naive CD4 clonotypes, around 4.7%, turned up in common across several donors.

Of note for this clone: Its cognate antigen is unknown.

Here immunoSEQ multiplex PCR was the method, and the copy in TCRdb shows in-frame clones only, minus some. The data show 500,000 to 550,000 clones, around 95% seen once. In germline, CDR1 is MNHNY, CDR2 SVGAGI (reference sequence). The CDR3 has 16 amino acids. The V gene end was trimmed by 2 bases and the J gene end by 0 bases; junction bases not matched to a gene: 5. V usage is TRBV6-6 and J usage is TRBJ1-1; 8 bases are a match to TRBD1. This receptor was taken from a woman aged 25 to 39 in good health. The sample taken for sequencing was naive CD4+ T cells sorted from blood. The subset is: CD45RA+ positively selected. The CDR3 loop is CASSYTGGLMNTEAFF. The CDR3 coding sequence is TGTGCCAGCAGTTACACAGGGGGACTCATGAACACTGAAGCTTTCTTT.